This TCR beta chain was documented in a study of blood T cells in healthy people across ages. Study outcomes and limitations: Per million T cells, TCR beta diversity dropped roughly linearly as age increased. Naive CD4+ cells and diversity were both higher in long-lived donors than in aged donors.

Concerning this clonotype: Its antigen remains unknown. A read error may produce the germline difference seen at one junction end.

This CDR3 has 15 residues. Germline V gives CDR1 SGHTA, CDR2 FQGNSA. Through a sample-barcoded 5' primer and a J-beta primer mix, a second PCR was run for roughly 6 to 11 cycles. TCRdb reprocessed the 5' RACE reads via MiXCR and lists one record per CDR3 protein. The sample yields some 900,000 distinct CDR3 sequences, around 30% seen once. The sequence was obtained from an elderly woman in good health. Sequencing was carried out using blood. The genes are TRBV7-2 and TRBJ1-3; D is uncertain. Written as DNA, the CDR3 is TGTGCCAGCAGCTTAGCGGCCAGCTCTGGAAACACCACATATTTT. It translates to CASSLAASSGNTTYF.